The present entry profiles one T cell receptor (beta chain) with its context. Which antigen it targets is not known. The input lacks base qualities; no much larger clone sits a single base away. This sample stems from a study of blood T cell repertoires in COVID-19 (dated by TCRdb to 2018 to 2020). Looking at the study overall: Samples covering the acute and convalescent phases of COVID-19 were provided by collaborators in the United States, Italy and Spain. The prospective study material was composed of cDNA or gDNA derived from T cells, B-cell-depleted T cells, or PBMCs. Subjects who had been exposed to COVID-19, were actively infected with it, or had recovered from it provided the deeply sampled blood TCRbeta repertoires that made up the dataset. A freely available public database, intended as a resource for researchers studying the immune response to SARS-CoV-2, is where the repertoires were released. Samples were obtained from the ongoing ImmuneRACE study (first 160 participants) and from about 1,300 subjects provided by 6 global collaborators. Sample metadata almost always included a de-identified subject ID, COVID-19 status, age in years and sex. Where available, HLA class I and class II types were taken from metadata supplied by the sample provider and were not determined by assay-based typing. Results and caveats for the whole study, not just this receptor: The amount of clinical and demographic metadata varied by source and participant and was provided uncurated.

Collaborating institutions collected whole blood in K2EDTA tubes following their own protocols. For TCRbeta analysis, collaborators shipped samples in one of three forms: frozen whole blood, isolated PBMCs, or DNA extracted from either of those sample types. V was cut back by 3 bases and J by 2 bases, leaving a gap of 7 bases between them. The germline V gene (reference sequence) yields LNHDA for CDR1 and SQIVND for CDR2. Spanning cysteine to phenylalanine, the CDR3 consists of 13 amino acids. Only CDR3 DNA is held: 39 bases, read in frame from base 1. The immunoSEQ Assay, a bias-controlled multiplex PCR, was used to amplify TCRbeta CDR3 regions from genomic DNA. Under the source paper's analysis protocol: Nucleated cell counts per sample were estimated from amplification of reference gene primers within the assay. Sequence reads were collapsed and filtered to measure the absolute abundance of every unique TCRbeta CDR3 rearrangement. Productive Simpson clonality was computed per sample as the square root of Simpson's diversity index over productive rearrangements. In its TCRdb copy, this immuneACCESS table keeps in-frame sequences only and misses some clones. Where compared with another copy, unresolved V genes explain less than half of these, and the others have no known cause. The V and J calls and clone size were taken over from that table, and D and trimming were inferred from the DNA. For this sample there are roughly 120,000 clones; 78% appear just once. The ten largest clones add up to over 2% of the sample.

Recombination connected TRBV19 to TRBJ2-5; the D gene assignment is ambiguous. The sequenced sample consisted of peripheral blood. The receptor's source is a man between 65 and 85 years old with acute or convalescent COVID-19. The nucleotides are TGTGCCAGTAGTATTAGTAGACAAGAGACCCAGTACTTC. This translates into CASSISRQETQYF.